This T cell receptor beta chain was retrieved from a study of T cells in localized non-small cell lung cancer. The CDR3 sequence is 16 residues long. CDR1 and CDR2 from the germline V gene are SGHNT and YENEEA. The V and J ends lost 5 bases and 3 bases respectively, with 18 bases between them. Assay used: immunoSEQ multiplex PCR; TCRdb lists only in-frame clones, some missing. The data hold about 2,800 clones, with about 15% observed a single time. This clonotype was sampled from a woman between 35 and 75 years old with stage II lung adenocarcinoma. The chain has TRBV11-3 and TRBJ2-3; either TRBD1 or TRBD2 may fit D (7 bases each). This sample comprised lung tumor tissue, obtained before any cancer treatment. CDR3 nucleotides: TGTGCCAGCAGCCCGCGACAGGGAGGGTCGACAGATACGCAGTATTTT. Protein: CASSPRQGGSTDTQYF. The whole variable domain, remainder taken from reference TRBV11-3 and TRBJ2-3, is EAGVVQSPRYKIIEKKQPVAFWCNPISGHNTLYWYLQNLGQGPELLIRYENEEAVDDSQLPKDRFSAERLKGVDSTLKIQPAELGDSAVYLCASSPRQGGSTDTQYFGPGTRLTVL.